The subject of this entry is one T cell receptor beta chain. This sample was included in a study of T cell changes during pregnancy in multiple sclerosis. Germline lookup yields CDR1 SGDLS and CDR2 YYNGEE. V was clipped by 2 bases and J by 5 bases; unmatched bases: 5. There are 15 residues in the CDR3. Method: immunoSEQ multiplex PCR; TCRdb's copy keeps in-frame clones and lacks some. The sample records over 25,000 clones, 89% being singletons. The gene calls are TRBV9 and TRBJ1-5, with 9 positions matching TRBD1. The receptor comes from a female donor with multiple sclerosis, enrolled in a pregnancy study. Specimen: CD8+ T cells from peripheral blood mononuclear cells, collected in the third trimester of pregnancy. CDR3 residues: CASSVGQGMDQPQHF. The CDR3 bases are TGTGCCAGCAGCGTCGGACAGGGGATGGATCAGCCCCAGCATTTT.